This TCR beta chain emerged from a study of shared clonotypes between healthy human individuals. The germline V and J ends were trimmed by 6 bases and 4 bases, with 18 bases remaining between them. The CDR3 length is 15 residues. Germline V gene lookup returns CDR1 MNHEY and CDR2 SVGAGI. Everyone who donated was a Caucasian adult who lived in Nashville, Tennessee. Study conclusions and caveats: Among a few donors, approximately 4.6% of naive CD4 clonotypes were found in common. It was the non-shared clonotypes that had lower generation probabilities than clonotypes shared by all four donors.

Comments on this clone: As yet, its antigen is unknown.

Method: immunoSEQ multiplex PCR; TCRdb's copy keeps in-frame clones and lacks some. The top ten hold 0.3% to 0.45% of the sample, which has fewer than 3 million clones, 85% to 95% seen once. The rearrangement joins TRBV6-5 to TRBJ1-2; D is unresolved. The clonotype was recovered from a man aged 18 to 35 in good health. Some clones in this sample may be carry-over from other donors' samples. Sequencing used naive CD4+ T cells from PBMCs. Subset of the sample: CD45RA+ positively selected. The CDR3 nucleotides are TGTGCCAGCAGCTCTTGGGAAGGGCTGGCCTATGGCTACACCTTC. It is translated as CASSSWEGLAYGYTF.